This section outlines one T cell receptor (beta chain) sequence together with its context. The PCR contained 60 Vbeta and 13 Jbeta primers. Libraries were prepared by immunoSEQ multiplex PCR; TCRdb keeps only in-frame clonotypes and omits some of them. The data contain around 100,000 clones, around 77% of them singletons. The data were obtained in a study of cytomegalovirus exposure and HLA in healthy donors. CDR3 length: 12 residues. Germline V gives CDR1 SGHDN, CDR2 FVKESK. V lost 1 base and J 10 bases, leaving 8 bases between the germline ends. The sequenced sample was PBMCs. V gene TRBV14 combines with J gene TRBJ2-1; tentative D call: TRBD2 (6 bases). The source is a woman in her twenties or thirties in good health and CMV-seropositive. In DNA form, the CDR3 reads TGTGCCAGCAGCCAAGCGGGAGTCGAGCAGTTCTTC. This gives the protein CASSQAGVEQFF. Looking up the rest from reference TRBV14 and TRBJ2-1 gives the full variable domain: EAGVTQFPSHSVIEKGQTVTLRCDPISGHDNLYWYRRVMGKEIKFLLHFVKESKQDESGMPNNRFLAERTGGTYSTLKVQPAELEDSGVYFCASSQAGVEQFFGPGTRLTVL.